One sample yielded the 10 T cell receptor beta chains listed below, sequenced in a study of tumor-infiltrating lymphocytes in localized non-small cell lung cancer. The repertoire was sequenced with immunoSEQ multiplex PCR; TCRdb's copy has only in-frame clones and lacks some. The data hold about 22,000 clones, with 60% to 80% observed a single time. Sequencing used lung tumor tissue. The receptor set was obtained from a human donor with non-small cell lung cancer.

The CDR3 region is CASSLGGASMNTEAFF. Written as DNA, the CDR3 is TGTGCCAGCAGCCTGGGGGGGGCGTCTATGAACACTGAAGCTTTCTTT. V and J are TRBV5-4 and TRBJ1-1; weak D call: TRBD1 (6 bases). Per germline, CDR1 SGHNT and CDR2 YYREEE (reference sequence). The CDR3 has 16 residues. With 4 bases removed from V and 0 bases from J, the gap between germline ends came to 16 bases.

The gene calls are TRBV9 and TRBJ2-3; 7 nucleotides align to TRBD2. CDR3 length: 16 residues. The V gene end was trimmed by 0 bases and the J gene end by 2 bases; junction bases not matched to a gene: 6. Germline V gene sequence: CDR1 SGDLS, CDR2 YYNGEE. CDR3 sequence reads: CASSVGWEGPTDTQYF. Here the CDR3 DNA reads TGTGCCAGCAGCGTAGGGTGGGAGGGCCCCACAGATACGCAGTATTTT.

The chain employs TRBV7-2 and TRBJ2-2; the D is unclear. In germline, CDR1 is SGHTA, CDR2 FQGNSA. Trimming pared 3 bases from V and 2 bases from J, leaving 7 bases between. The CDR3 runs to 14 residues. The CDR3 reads CASSLATNTGELFF. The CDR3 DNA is TGTGCCAGCAGCTTGGCCACAAACACCGGGGAGCTGTTTTTT.

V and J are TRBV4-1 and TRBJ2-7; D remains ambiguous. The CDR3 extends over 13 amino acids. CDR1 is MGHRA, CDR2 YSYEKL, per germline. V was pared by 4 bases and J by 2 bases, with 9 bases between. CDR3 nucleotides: TGCGCCAGCAGCCGCGACGGCCCCTACGAGCAGTACTTC. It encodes CASSRDGPYEQYF.

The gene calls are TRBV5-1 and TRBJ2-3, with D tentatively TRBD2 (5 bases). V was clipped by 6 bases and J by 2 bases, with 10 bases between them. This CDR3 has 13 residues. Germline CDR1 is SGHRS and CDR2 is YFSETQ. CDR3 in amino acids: CASIEGATDTQYF. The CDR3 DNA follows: TGCGCCAGCATTGAGGGAGCCACAGATACGCAGTATTTT. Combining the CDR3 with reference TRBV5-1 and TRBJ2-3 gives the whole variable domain KAGVTQTPRYLIKTRGQQVTLSCSPISGHRSVSWYQQTPGQGLQFLFEYFSETQRNKGNFPGRFSGRQFSNSRSEMNVSTLELGDSALYLCASIEGATDTQYFGPGTRLTVL.

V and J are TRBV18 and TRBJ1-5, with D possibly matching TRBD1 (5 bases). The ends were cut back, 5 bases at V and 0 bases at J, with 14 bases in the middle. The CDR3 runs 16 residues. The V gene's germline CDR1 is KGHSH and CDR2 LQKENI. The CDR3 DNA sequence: TGTGCCAGCTCAGAGGGGACGGACGGTAGCAATCAGCCCCAGCATTTT. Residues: CASSEGTDGSNQPQHF.

CDR3 bases: TGTGCCAGCAGCCCGGGTCTCACCGGGGAGCTGTTTTTT. Protein product: CASSPGLTGELFF. V usage is TRBV6-5 and J usage is TRBJ2-2; no definite D call. The CDR3 totals 13 residues. Deletions cut 6 bases from V and 4 bases from J, with 9 bases between. Per the germline V gene, CDR1 is MNHEY and CDR2 is SVGAGI.

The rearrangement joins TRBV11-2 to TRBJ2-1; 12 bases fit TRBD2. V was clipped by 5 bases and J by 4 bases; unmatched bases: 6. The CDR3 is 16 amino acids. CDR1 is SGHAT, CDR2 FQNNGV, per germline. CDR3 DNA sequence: TGTGCCAGCAGCCCTACTAGCGGGAGGATATACAATGAGCAGTTCTTC. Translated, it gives CASSPTSGRIYNEQFF.

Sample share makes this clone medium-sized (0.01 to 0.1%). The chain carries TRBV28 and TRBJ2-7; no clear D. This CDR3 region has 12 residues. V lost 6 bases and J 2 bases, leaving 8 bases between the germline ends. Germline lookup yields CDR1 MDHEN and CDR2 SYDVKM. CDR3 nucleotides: TGTGCCAGCAGCCTGATTACCTACGAGCAGTACTTC. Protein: CASSLITYEQYF.

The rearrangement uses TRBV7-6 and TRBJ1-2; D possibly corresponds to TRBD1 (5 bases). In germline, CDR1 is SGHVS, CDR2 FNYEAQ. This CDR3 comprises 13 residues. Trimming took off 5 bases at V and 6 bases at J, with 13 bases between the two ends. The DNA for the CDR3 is TGTGCCAGCAGCCCTATTCAGGGAGATGGCTACACCTTC. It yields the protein CASSPIQGDGYTF. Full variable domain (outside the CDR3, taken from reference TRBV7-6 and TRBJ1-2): GAGVSQSPRYKVTKRGQDVALRCDPISGHVSLYWYRQALGQGPEFLTYFNYEAQQDKSGLPNDRFSAERPEGSISTLTIQRTEQRDSAMYRCASSPIQGDGYTFGSGTRLTVV.